The source of this T cell receptor (beta chain) is a study of tumor-infiltrating lymphocytes in primary liver carcinoma listed by TCRdb under 2017. Context from the whole study: The five patients, three men and two women aged 30 to 69 years, had hepatocellular carcinoma (four) or combined HCC and intrahepatic cholangiocarcinoma (one). The tumors of the five patients were staged as T1-T3 N0M0, with maximum diameters ranging from about 4.2 to 10 cm. Roughly 3.5 to 8 million productive TCRbeta reads were obtained per sample, and no significant difference in read depth was found between tissue types. Across five regions of each liver tumor, along with adjacent normal tissue and blood, the study brought together TCRbeta repertoire sequencing, expression microarrays and whole-exome sequencing. TCRbeta repertoire sequencing covered about 35 specimens from 5 patients: about 25 tumor regions, 5 adjacent noncancerous liver tissues and 5 peripheral blood samples. To link TCRbeta repertoire diversity with the local molecular phenotype, the approximately 25 tumor region samples were profiled using Agilent mRNA microarrays. Reproducibility between technical replicate repertoires was high, with correlation coefficients above 0.95 and mean shared-clone rates about 0.9. Points the paper makes about the study in general: Repertoire overlap was found to be higher between tumor regions (mean approximately 36%) than between tumor-adjacent (roughly 17%) or tumor-blood (about 15%) pairs, consistent with antigen-driven expansion. Only roughly 7-24% of top clones appeared in all five regions of a tumor, which suggests that tumor-infiltrating T cells are spatially heterogeneous. A significantly larger repertoire fraction was made up by the top 250 clones in tumors than in blood (p = 0.039). Because sequencing covered only the TCR beta chain and unpaired alpha chains were not captured, true repertoire diversity is likely underestimated. Bulk unsorted samples precluded comparing CD4+ and CD8+ T cell repertoires. Only 4 or 5 patients were included in the study, and the authors note that the findings should be validated in a larger study.

Including cysteine and phenylalanine, the CDR3 has 15 amino acids. This entry keeps only the CDR3 DNA: 45 bases, framed from base 1. CDR1 and CDR2 (MNHEY, SVGAGI) derive from the germline V gene. Starting from roughly 500 ng total RNA, TCRbeta-specific cDNA was produced by reverse transcription with a constant-region primer and ProtoScript II reverse transcriptase. TCRbeta libraries were built with three nested multiplex PCR rounds, a slightly modified ARM-PCR procedure. Each of the first two PCR rounds ran for approximately 10 cycles using multiplex TRBV1-TRBV30 forward primers together with a Cbeta reverse primer. Sample barcodes and Illumina adapters were added in a final 25-cycle PCR using Deep VentR polymerase. Amplicons of 200-500 bp were gel-purified with a QIAquick gel extraction kit before sequencing. An Illumina HiSeq 2500 was used to sequence the TCRbeta amplicons with 250-bp paired-end reads. Per the authors' processing: Reads were quality-trimmed with Trimmomatic v0.33, and paired reads were merged with FLASH v1.2.11 to recover full CDR3 sequences. V, D and J germline segments were assigned to the rearranged TCRbeta sequences using MiGEC v1.2.1b. Clonotype statistics, along with Shannon-Wiener diversity indices, were calculated using VDJtools v1.0.0. To reduce sampling bias, subsequent analyses other than the diversity analysis used only the 250 most abundant clonotypes in each sample. The public reads were reanalyzed by TCRdb: fastp trimming at Q25, MiXCR alignment, in-frame beta chains only. Every entry covers one CDR3 protein and lists the most common genes and DNA from its rows. None of the V and J calls come from the authors' own analysis; TCRdb made them. In all, the sample holds roughly 190,000 distinct CDR3 sequences, and 85% of those were seen once. 15% to 20% of the sample is held by the ten biggest clonotypes.

A single count supports this clonotype. Its antigen target is currently unknown. At one end the junction does not follow the germline gene, possibly because of a read error. Without any cell sorting, total RNA and DNA were co-extracted from roughly 18-30 mg of bulk tissue using the AllPrep DNA/RNA mini kit. Between late 2015 and March 2016, five patients in China with histopathologically diagnosed primary liver carcinoma had surgical resection. Patients had chronic HBV infection and were treatment-naive at sampling. Five spatially separated regions were sampled from each tumor: the superior, inferior, left-lateral and right-lateral poles, plus the tumor centre. Histology showed that every tumor sample contained more than 80% viable tumor cells. Each fresh piece of tumor and adjacent tissue was cut in two, with one half stored in RNAlater at -80 degrees C and the other half sent for histology.

The sequence is built from TRBV6-5 and TRBJ2-3, with 12 bases in between that match TRBD2. This receptor was taken from a man aged 35-49 years with primary liver carcinoma and hepatitis B virus infection. The sample was tumor tissue from primary liver carcinoma. The DNA sequence is given as TGTGCCTGCAACCCAGGACTAGCGGGAACAGAAACGCATTATTTT. It translates as CACNPGLAGTETHYF.